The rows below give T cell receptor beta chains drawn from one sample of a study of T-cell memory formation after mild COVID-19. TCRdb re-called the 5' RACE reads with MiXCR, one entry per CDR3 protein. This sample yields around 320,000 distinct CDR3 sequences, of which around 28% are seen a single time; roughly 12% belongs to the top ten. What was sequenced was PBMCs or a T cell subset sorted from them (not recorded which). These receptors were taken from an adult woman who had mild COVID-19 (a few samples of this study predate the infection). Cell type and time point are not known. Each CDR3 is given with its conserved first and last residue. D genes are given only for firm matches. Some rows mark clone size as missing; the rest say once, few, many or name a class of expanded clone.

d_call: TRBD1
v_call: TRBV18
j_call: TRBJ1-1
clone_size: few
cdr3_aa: CASSLTGAPGNTEAFF
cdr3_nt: TGTGCCAGCTCCCTCACAGGGGCCCCCGGGAACACTGAAGCTTTCTTT

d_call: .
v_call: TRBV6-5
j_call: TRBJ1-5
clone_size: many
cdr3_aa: CASSVRRGGGGQPQHF
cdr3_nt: TGTGCCAGCAGTGTACGGAGGGGGGGAGGGGGTCAGCCCCAGCATTTT

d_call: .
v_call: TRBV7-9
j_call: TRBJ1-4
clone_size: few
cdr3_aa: CASSPRLTSSKTNEKLFF
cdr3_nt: TGTGCCAGCAGCCCCCGCCTGACTTCTAGTAAGACTAATGAAAAACTGTTTTTT

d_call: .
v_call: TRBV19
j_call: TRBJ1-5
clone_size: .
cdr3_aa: CASSITDNQPQHF
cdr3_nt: TGTGCCAGTAGTATAACGGACAATCAGCCCCAGCATTTT

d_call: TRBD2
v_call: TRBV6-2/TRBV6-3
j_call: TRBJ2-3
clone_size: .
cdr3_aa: CASSTGLAASTDTQYF
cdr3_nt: TGTGCCAGCAGTACGGGGCTAGCGGCTAGCACAGATACGCAGTATTTT

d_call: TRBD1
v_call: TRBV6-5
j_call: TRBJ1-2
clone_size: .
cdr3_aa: CASSSGTGGANYGYTF
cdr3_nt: TGTGCCAGCAGTTCCGGGACAGGGGGCGCCAACTATGGCTACACCTTC

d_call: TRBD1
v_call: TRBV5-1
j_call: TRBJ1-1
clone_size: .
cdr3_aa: CASMETGAPNTEAFF
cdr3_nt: TGCGCCAGCATGGAAACAGGGGCTCCGAACACTGAAGCTTTCTTT

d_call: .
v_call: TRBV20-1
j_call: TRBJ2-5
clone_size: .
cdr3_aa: CSARERGASGETQYF
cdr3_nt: TGCAGTGCTAGAGAGAGGGGCGCGTCGGGAGAGACCCAGTACTTC

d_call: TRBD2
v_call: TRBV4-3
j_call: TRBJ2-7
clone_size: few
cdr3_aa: CASSQDRASGDYEQYF
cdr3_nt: TGCGCCAGCAGCCAAGATCGGGCTAGCGGAGACTACGAGCAGTACTTC

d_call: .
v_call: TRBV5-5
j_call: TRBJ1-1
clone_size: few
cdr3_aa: CASSLANPGTRRLNTEAFF
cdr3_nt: TGTGCCAGCAGCTTGGCGAACCCGGGGACGAGGCGGCTGAACACTGAAGCTTTCTTT

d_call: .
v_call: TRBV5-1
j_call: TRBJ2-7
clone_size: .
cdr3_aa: CASSYDRSYEQYF
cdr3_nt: TGCGCCAGCAGCTATGACAGGAGCTACGAGCAGTACTTC

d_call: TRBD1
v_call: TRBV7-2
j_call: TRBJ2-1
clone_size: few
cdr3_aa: CASSWSPGQGANEQFF
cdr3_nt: TGTGCCAGCAGCTGGTCCCCGGGACAGGGGGCGAATGAGCAGTTCTTC

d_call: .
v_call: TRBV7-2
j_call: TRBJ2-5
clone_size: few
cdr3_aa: CASSLEVRTRFFETQYF
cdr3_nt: TGTGCCAGCAGCTTAGAAGTCCGGACACGGTTTTTCGAGACCCAGTACTTC

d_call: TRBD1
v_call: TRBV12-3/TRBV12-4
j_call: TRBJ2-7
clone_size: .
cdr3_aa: CASSLVDRGPYEQYF
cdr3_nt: TGTGCCAGCAGTTTGGTAGACAGGGGTCCCTACGAGCAGTACTTC

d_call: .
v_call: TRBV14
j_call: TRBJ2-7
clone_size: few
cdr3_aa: CASSHAGSYEQYF
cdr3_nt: TGTGCCAGCAGCCATGCAGGGAGCTACGAGCAGTACTTC

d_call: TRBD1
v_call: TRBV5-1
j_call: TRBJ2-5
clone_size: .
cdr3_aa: CASSWGTGQETQYF
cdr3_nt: TGCGCCAGCAGCTGGGGGACAGGGCAAGAGACCCAGTACTTC

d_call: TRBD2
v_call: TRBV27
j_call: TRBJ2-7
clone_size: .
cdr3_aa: CASSLVAGFSSYEQYF
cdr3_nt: TGTGCCAGCAGTTTAGTAGCGGGCTTCAGCTCCTACGAGCAGTACTTC

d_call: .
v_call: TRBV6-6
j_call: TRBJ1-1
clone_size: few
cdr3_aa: CASTRTYQGIRQSTEAFF
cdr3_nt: TGTGCCAGCACCCGAACGTATCAGGGGATCCGACAGAGCACTGAAGCTTTCTTT

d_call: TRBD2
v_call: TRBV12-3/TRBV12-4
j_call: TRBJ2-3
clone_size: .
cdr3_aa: CASSFQRGTTDTQYF
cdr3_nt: TGTGCCAGCAGTTTCCAGCGGGGGACCACAGATACGCAGTATTTT

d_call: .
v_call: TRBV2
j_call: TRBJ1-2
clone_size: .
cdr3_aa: CASSESGISYGYTF
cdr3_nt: TGTGCCAGCAGTGAATCCGGCATAAGCTATGGCTACACCTTC

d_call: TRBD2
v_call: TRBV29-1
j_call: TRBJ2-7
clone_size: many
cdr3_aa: CSVRTSGSYEQYF
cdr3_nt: TGCAGCGTTCGGACTAGCGGGAGCTACGAGCAGTACTTC

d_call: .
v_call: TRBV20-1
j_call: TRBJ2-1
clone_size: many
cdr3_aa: CSAGPGKGNEQFF
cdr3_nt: TGCAGTGCTGGCCCGGGGAAGGGCAATGAGCAGTTCTTC

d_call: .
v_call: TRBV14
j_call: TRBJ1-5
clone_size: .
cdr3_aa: CASSHGGGVQPQHF
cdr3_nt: TGTGCCAGCAGCCACGGGGGAGGAGTTCAGCCCCAGCATTTT

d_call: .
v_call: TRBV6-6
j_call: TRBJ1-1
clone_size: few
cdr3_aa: CASSYSTGTGEAFF
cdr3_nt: TGTGCCAGCAGTTACTCGACGGGGACCGGCGAAGCTTTCTTT

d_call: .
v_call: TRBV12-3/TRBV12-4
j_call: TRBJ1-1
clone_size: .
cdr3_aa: CASSFTGLTTEAFF
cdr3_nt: TGTGCCAGCAGTTTCACAGGGTTGACGACTGAAGCTTTCTTT

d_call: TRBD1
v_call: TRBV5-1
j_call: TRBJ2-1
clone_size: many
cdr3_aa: CASRSTGGSNEQFF
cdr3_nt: TGCGCCAGCAGGTCGACAGGGGGGTCCAATGAGCAGTTCTTC

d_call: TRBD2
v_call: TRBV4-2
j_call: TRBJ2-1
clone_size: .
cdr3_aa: CASSLEGGDEQFF
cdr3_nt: TGTGCCAGCAGCCTAGAGGGAGGGGATGAGCAGTTCTTC

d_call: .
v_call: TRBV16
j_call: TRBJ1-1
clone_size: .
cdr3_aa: CASSLISGYTEAFF
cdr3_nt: TGTGCCAGCAGCCTTATATCAGGGTATACCGAAGCTTTCTTT

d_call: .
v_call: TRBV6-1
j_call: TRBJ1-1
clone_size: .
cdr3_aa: CASTVKGYTEAFF
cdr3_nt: TGTGCCAGCACGGTCAAGGGGTACACTGAAGCTTTCTTT

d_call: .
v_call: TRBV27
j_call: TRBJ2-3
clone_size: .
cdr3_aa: CASSYRRGDTQYF
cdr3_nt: TGTGCCAGCAGTTATAGGCGAGGGGATACGCAGTATTTT

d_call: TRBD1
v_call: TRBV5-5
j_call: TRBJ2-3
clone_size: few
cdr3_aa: CASSLENRGDTDTQYF
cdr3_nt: TGTGCCAGCAGCTTGGAGAACAGGGGAGACACAGATACGCAGTATTTT

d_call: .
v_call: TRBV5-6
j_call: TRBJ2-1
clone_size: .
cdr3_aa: CASSWGWDEQFF
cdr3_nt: TGTGCCAGCAGCTGGGGATGGGATGAGCAGTTCTTC

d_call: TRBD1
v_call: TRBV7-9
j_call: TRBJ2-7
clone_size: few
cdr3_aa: CASSLAYGTAAYEQYF
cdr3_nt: TGTGCCAGCAGCTTAGCGTATGGGACAGCTGCCTACGAGCAGTACTTC

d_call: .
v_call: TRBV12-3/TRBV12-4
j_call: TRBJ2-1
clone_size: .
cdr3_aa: CASSGEWGADLSYNEQFF
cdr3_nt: TGTGCCAGCAGCGGAGAGTGGGGAGCCGACCTTTCCTACAATGAGCAGTTCTTC

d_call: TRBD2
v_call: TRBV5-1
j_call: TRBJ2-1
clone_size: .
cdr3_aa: CASSLTPSGGYNEQFF
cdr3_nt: TGCGCCAGCAGCTTGACGCCCAGCGGGGGTTACAATGAGCAGTTCTTC

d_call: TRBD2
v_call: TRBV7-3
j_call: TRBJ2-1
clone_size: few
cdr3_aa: CASSSRTAGAYNEQFF
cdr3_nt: TGTGCCAGCAGCTCCCGGACAGCGGGAGCCTACAATGAGCAGTTCTTC

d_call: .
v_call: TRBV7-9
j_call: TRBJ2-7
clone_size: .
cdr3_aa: CASSSLHEQYF
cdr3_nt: TGTGCCAGCAGCTCACTCCACGAGCAGTACTTC

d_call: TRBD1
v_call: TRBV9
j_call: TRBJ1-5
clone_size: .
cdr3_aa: CASSRTGGGNQPQHF
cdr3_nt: TGTGCCAGCAGCAGGACAGGGGGCGGGAATCAGCCCCAGCATTTT

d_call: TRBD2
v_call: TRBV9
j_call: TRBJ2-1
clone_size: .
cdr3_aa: CASTERGLAAYNEQFF
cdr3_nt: TGTGCCAGCACCGAGAGGGGACTAGCGGCATACAATGAGCAGTTCTTC

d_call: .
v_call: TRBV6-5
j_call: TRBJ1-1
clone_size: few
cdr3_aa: CASKGWDTEAFF
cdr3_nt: TGTGCCAGCAAGGGTTGGGACACTGAAGCTTTCTTT

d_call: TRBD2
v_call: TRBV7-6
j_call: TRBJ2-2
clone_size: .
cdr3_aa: CASSPFQAGGLNTGELFF
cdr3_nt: TGTGCCAGCAGCCCCTTTCAAGCGGGGGGCCTGAACACCGGGGAGCTGTTTTTT

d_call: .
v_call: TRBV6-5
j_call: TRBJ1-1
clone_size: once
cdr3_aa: CASSYGTVGTEAFF
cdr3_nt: TGTGCCAGCAGTTACGGGACGGTGGGCACTGAAGCTTTCTTT

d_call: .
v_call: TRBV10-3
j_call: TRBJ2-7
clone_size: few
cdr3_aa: CAISVSRDRQDVYEQYF
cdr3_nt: TGTGCCATCAGTGTTTCCAGGGATAGACAGGATGTATACGAGCAGTACTTC

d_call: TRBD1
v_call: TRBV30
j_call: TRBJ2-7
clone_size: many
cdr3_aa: CAWSAGTVGTYEQYF
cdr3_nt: TGTGCCTGGAGCGCCGGGACAGTGGGTACCTACGAGCAGTACTTC

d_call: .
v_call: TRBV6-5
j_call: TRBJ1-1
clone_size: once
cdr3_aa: CASKGQGQLNTEAFF
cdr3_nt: TGTGCCAGCAAGGGACAAGGACAGTTGAACACTGAAGCTTTCTTT

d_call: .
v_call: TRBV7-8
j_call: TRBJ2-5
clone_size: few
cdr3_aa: CASRTRGLQETQYF
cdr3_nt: TGTGCCAGCAGAACTAGGGGACTGCAAGAGACCCAGTACTTC